This TCR beta chain came from a study of blood T cell repertoires in COVID-19. Per the study methods: Amplification with reference gene primers provided the estimates of nucleated cell counts. Sequenced by immunoSEQ multiplex PCR; TCRdb stores in-frame clones only, minus some. V and J calls and clone size are those listed in that table; D and trimming were worked out from the DNA. Here the sample spans 450,000 to 500,000 clones, 70% to 90% being singletons. Germline CDR1 SGHTA, CDR2 FQGTGA. V shed 5 bases and J shed 5 bases, with 16 bases lying between them. The CDR3 contains 14 residues. Sample: peripheral blood. The receptor was isolated from a human donor in a cohort sampled during active COVID-19. The chain carries TRBV7-3 and TRBJ2-7; TRBD2 is a possible D gene (6 bases). The CDR3 loop reads CASSPGGSSDEQYF. DNA of the CDR3: TGTGCCAGCAGCCCCGGGGGTTCCTCGGACGAGCAGTACTTC.